This is a list of T cell receptor beta chains from one sample in a study of cytomegalovirus exposure and HLA in healthy donors. Libraries were prepared by immunoSEQ multiplex PCR; TCRdb keeps only in-frame clonotypes and omits some of them. The data hold more than 120,000 clones, with around 82% observed a single time. Sequencing was done on a sample of PBMCs. Receptors were obtained from a woman aged 40 to 49 in good health and CMV-seropositive. The CDR3 runs from the conserved cysteine through the conserved F or W. The order of the fields is J gene, clone size, D gene, V gene, CDR3 protein, CDR3 DNA. D genes are given only for firm matches. Size tells how often a clone was seen (once, few, many) or the class of an expanded clone, and some rows leave it out.

J gene: TRBJ2-7; clone size: NA; D gene: NA; V gene: TRBV11-2; CDR3 protein: CASSSGGSGSYEQYF; CDR3 DNA: TGTGCCAGCAGCTCCGGAGGGTCGGGGTCATACGAGCAGTACTTC
J gene: TRBJ2-7; clone size: once; D gene: TRBD1; V gene: TRBV7-9; CDR3 protein: CASSLVGQIRYEQYF; CDR3 DNA: TGTGCCAGCAGCTTAGTGGGACAGATACGGTACGAGCAGTACTTC
J gene: TRBJ1-2; clone size: NA; D gene: NA; V gene: TRBV9; CDR3 protein: CASSVEQGGGYTF; CDR3 DNA: TGTGCCAGCAGCGTAGAACAGGGCGGTGGCTACACCTTC
J gene: TRBJ1-6; clone size: NA; D gene: TRBD1; V gene: TRBV9; CDR3 protein: CASSVEGAGSPLHF; CDR3 DNA: TGTGCCAGCAGCGTAGAGGGGGCTGGATCACCCCTCCACTTT
J gene: TRBJ1-2; clone size: NA; D gene: TRBD1; V gene: TRBV5-1; CDR3 protein: CASSRGQGRDGYTF; CDR3 DNA: TGCGCCAGCAGCAGGGGACAGGGAAGGGATGGCTACACCTTC
J gene: TRBJ2-3; clone size: NA; D gene: TRBD2; V gene: TRBV2; CDR3 protein: CASRPREGTDTQYF; CDR3 DNA: TGTGCCAGCAGACCACGGGAGGGCACAGATACGCAGTATTTT
J gene: TRBJ2-3; clone size: NA; D gene: TRBD2; V gene: TRBV9; CDR3 protein: CASSKRASGTSTDTQYF; CDR3 DNA: TGTGCCAGCAGCAAAAGGGCTAGCGGGACTAGCACAGATACGCAGTATTTT
J gene: TRBJ2-5; clone size: NA; D gene: TRBD2; V gene: TRBV5-1; CDR3 protein: CASSLPAGAETQYF; CDR3 DNA: TGCGCCAGCAGCCTACCCGCGGGAGCAGAGACCCAGTACTTC
J gene: TRBJ2-6; clone size: NA; D gene: NA; V gene: TRBV13; CDR3 protein: CASSLGRGIYYSGANVLTF; CDR3 DNA: TGTGCCAGCAGCTTGGGACGGGGGATATATTACTCTGGGGCCAACGTCCTGACTTTC
J gene: TRBJ2-5; clone size: NA; D gene: TRBD1; V gene: TRBV5-1; CDR3 protein: CASSPGSSGGGETQYF; CDR3 DNA: TGCGCCAGCAGCCCGGGTTCATCAGGGGGCGGGGAGACCCAGTACTTC
J gene: TRBJ2-5; clone size: NA; D gene: TRBD2; V gene: TRBV13; CDR3 protein: CASSVRTWTSGRETQYF; CDR3 DNA: TGTGCCAGCAGCGTTCGGACCTGGACTAGCGGGAGAGAGACCCAGTACTTC
J gene: TRBJ1-2; clone size: NA; D gene: TRBD1; V gene: TRBV28; CDR3 protein: CASSPRTGGVNYGYTF; CDR3 DNA: TGTGCCAGCAGCCCTCGAACAGGGGGCGTTAACTATGGCTACACCTTC
J gene: TRBJ1-1; clone size: NA; D gene: TRBD1; V gene: TRBV29-1; CDR3 protein: CSATTGRIMSEAFF; CDR3 DNA: TGCAGCGCAACGACAGGGAGGATCATGTCTGAAGCTTTCTTT
J gene: TRBJ1-4; clone size: few; D gene: NA; V gene: TRBV6-5; CDR3 protein: CASSPGGREAEKLFF; CDR3 DNA: TGTGCCAGCAGCCCAGGTGGCAGGGAGGCTGAAAAACTGTTTTTT
J gene: TRBJ2-7; clone size: NA; D gene: TRBD2; V gene: TRBV6-5; CDR3 protein: CASSVGGRGYEQYF; CDR3 DNA: TGTGCCAGCAGTGTCGGCGGGAGAGGCTACGAGCAGTACTTC
J gene: TRBJ1-5; clone size: NA; D gene: TRBD1; V gene: TRBV7-8; CDR3 protein: CASSLGLYRGLGQPQHF; CDR3 DNA: TGTGCCAGCAGCTTAGGATTGTACAGGGGGCTGGGTCAGCCCCAGCATTTT
J gene: TRBJ2-6; clone size: NA; D gene: NA; V gene: TRBV6-1; CDR3 protein: CASSPHSGANVLTF; CDR3 DNA: TGTGCCAGCAGTCCCCACTCTGGGGCCAACGTCCTGACTTTC
J gene: TRBJ2-7; clone size: NA; D gene: NA; V gene: TRBV27; CDR3 protein: CASSFSQGRYEQYF; CDR3 DNA: TGTGCCAGCAGTTTCAGCCAGGGAAGATACGAGCAGTACTTC
J gene: TRBJ2-1; clone size: NA; D gene: NA; V gene: TRBV14; CDR3 protein: CASSQGAGSPYNEQFF; CDR3 DNA: TGTGCCAGCAGCCAAGGGGCGGGATCCCCCTACAATGAGCAGTTCTTC
J gene: TRBJ1-5; clone size: few; D gene: NA; V gene: TRBV6-5; CDR3 protein: CASRRAFDQPQHF; CDR3 DNA: TGTGCCAGCAGGAGGGCCTTTGATCAGCCCCAGCATTTT
J gene: TRBJ1-2; clone size: NA; D gene: NA; V gene: TRBV7-2; CDR3 protein: CASSLVGGVDYGYTF; CDR3 DNA: TGTGCCAGCAGCTTAGTTGGGGGCGTCGACTATGGCTACACCTTC
J gene: TRBJ2-1; clone size: NA; D gene: NA; V gene: TRBV29-1; CDR3 protein: CSTDSNNEQFF; CDR3 DNA: TGCAGCACCGACTCAAACAATGAGCAGTTCTTC
J gene: TRBJ2-2; clone size: NA; D gene: TRBD2; V gene: TRBV6-1; CDR3 protein: CASSELAGGYGELFF; CDR3 DNA: TGTGCCAGCAGTGAACTAGCGGGAGGGTACGGGGAGCTGTTTTTT
J gene: TRBJ2-1; clone size: NA; D gene: TRBD2; V gene: TRBV27; CDR3 protein: CASSLSPSGGDNEQFF; CDR3 DNA: TGTGCCAGCAGTTTATCCCCTAGCGGGGGGGACAATGAGCAGTTCTTC
J gene: TRBJ2-1; clone size: NA; D gene: TRBD2; V gene: TRBV15; CDR3 protein: CATRGTSGRKVEQFF; CDR3 DNA: TGTGCCACCCGGGGAACTAGCGGGAGAAAGGTTGAGCAGTTCTTC
J gene: TRBJ2-7; clone size: NA; D gene: NA; V gene: TRBV6-5; CDR3 protein: CASSYSSSSPYEQYF; CDR3 DNA: TGTGCCAGCAGTTACTCGAGCTCCTCCCCCTACGAGCAGTACTTC
J gene: TRBJ1-2; clone size: NA; D gene: NA; V gene: TRBV6-5; CDR3 protein: CASSEAGIYGYTF; CDR3 DNA: TGTGCCAGCAGTGAAGCAGGGATCTATGGCTACACCTTC
J gene: TRBJ2-5; clone size: once; D gene: NA; V gene: TRBV5-1; CDR3 protein: CASSTTQETQYF; CDR3 DNA: TGCGCCAGCAGCACAACCCAAGAGACCCAGTACTTC
J gene: TRBJ2-5; clone size: NA; D gene: TRBD2; V gene: TRBV7-9; CDR3 protein: CASSSFRGGKIQETQYF; CDR3 DNA: TGTGCCAGCAGCTCCTTTCGGGGGGGCAAAATCCAAGAGACCCAGTACTTC
J gene: TRBJ1-6; clone size: NA; D gene: NA; V gene: TRBV5-1; CDR3 protein: CASSLTEKNSPLHF; CDR3 DNA: TGCGCCAGCAGTCTGACAGAAAAAAATTCACCCCTCCACTTT
J gene: TRBJ2-7; clone size: NA; D gene: NA; V gene: TRBV11-3; CDR3 protein: CASSGPSANYEQYF; CDR3 DNA: TGTGCCAGCAGCGGTCCTAGCGCAAACTACGAGCAGTACTTC
J gene: TRBJ2-1; clone size: NA; D gene: NA; V gene: TRBV10-3; CDR3 protein: CAISELSGSYNEQFF; CDR3 DNA: TGTGCCATCAGTGAGCTTAGCGGCTCCTACAATGAGCAGTTCTTC
J gene: TRBJ1-6; clone size: NA; D gene: NA; V gene: TRBV6-5; CDR3 protein: CASSYGYSPLHF; CDR3 DNA: TGTGCCAGCAGTTACGGCTATTCACCCCTCCACTTT
J gene: TRBJ2-5; clone size: NA; D gene: NA; V gene: TRBV7-6; CDR3 protein: CASSLAVAETQYF; CDR3 DNA: TGTGCCAGCAGCTTAGCGGTAGCGGAGACCCAGTACTTC
J gene: TRBJ2-2; clone size: NA; D gene: TRBD1; V gene: TRBV5-4; CDR3 protein: CASSSRQGAGGELFF; CDR3 DNA: TGTGCCAGCAGTTCAAGACAGGGGGCGGGCGGGGAGCTGTTTTTT
J gene: TRBJ2-1; clone size: medium-sized; D gene: NA; V gene: TRBV2; CDR3 protein: CASTIGTARTEQFF; CDR3 DNA: TGTGCCAGCACTATAGGGACTGCCAGGACTGAGCAGTTCTTC
J gene: TRBJ2-1; clone size: NA; D gene: NA; V gene: TRBV5-1; CDR3 protein: CASSPFYDAGGNEQFF; CDR3 DNA: TGCGCCAGCAGCCCCTTTTACGACGCCGGGGGCAATGAGCAGTTCTTC
J gene: TRBJ1-5; clone size: few; D gene: NA; V gene: TRBV28; CDR3 protein: CASSKTGASNQPQHF; CDR3 DNA: TGTGCCAGCAGTAAGACAGGAGCTAGCAATCAGCCCCAGCATTTT
J gene: TRBJ1-1; clone size: few; D gene: NA; V gene: TRBV27; CDR3 protein: CASSLEGDENTEAFF; CDR3 DNA: TGTGCCAGCAGTTTAGAAGGGGATGAGAACACTGAAGCTTTCTTT
J gene: TRBJ1-1; clone size: NA; D gene: TRBD1; V gene: TRBV28; CDR3 protein: CASSLSTGTGVTEAFF; CDR3 DNA: TGTGCCAGCAGTTTATCCACCGGGACAGGGGTAACTGAAGCTTTCTTT
J gene: TRBJ2-2; clone size: once; D gene: TRBD1; V gene: TRBV7-2; CDR3 protein: CASSFPGQAVGELFF; CDR3 DNA: TGTGCCAGCAGCTTCCCTGGACAGGCGGTCGGGGAGCTGTTTTTT
J gene: TRBJ1-4; clone size: few; D gene: TRBD1; V gene: TRBV6-5; CDR3 protein: CASKTRGQGNEKLFF; CDR3 DNA: TGTGCCAGCAAAACCCGGGGACAGGGTAATGAAAAACTGTTTTTT
J gene: TRBJ2-5; clone size: NA; D gene: TRBD2; V gene: TRBV5-4; CDR3 protein: CASSLAGGGLQETQYF; CDR3 DNA: TGTGCCAGCAGCCTGGCGGGCGGGGGGCTCCAAGAGACCCAGTACTTC
J gene: TRBJ2-3; clone size: once; D gene: TRBD2; V gene: TRBV5-1; CDR3 protein: CASSPGGAGGLDTQYF; CDR3 DNA: TGCGCCAGCAGCCCCGGGGGAGCGGGAGGGCTAGATACGCAGTATTTT
J gene: TRBJ2-3; clone size: NA; D gene: TRBD2; V gene: TRBV7-2; CDR3 protein: CASSSQAGGYTDTQYF; CDR3 DNA: TGTGCCAGCAGCTCCCAAGCGGGAGGCTACACAGATACGCAGTATTTT
J gene: TRBJ2-1; clone size: NA; D gene: NA; V gene: TRBV2; CDR3 protein: CAVGWRSSYNEQFF; CDR3 DNA: TGTGCCGTTGGGTGGCGGAGCTCCTACAATGAGCAGTTCTTC
J gene: TRBJ2-7; clone size: NA; D gene: NA; V gene: TRBV6-5; CDR3 protein: CATEQGGTYEQYF; CDR3 DNA: TGTGCCACCGAACAGGGGGGGACCTACGAGCAGTACTTC
J gene: TRBJ2-1; clone size: NA; D gene: NA; V gene: TRBV18; CDR3 protein: CASSPPGGNEQFF; CDR3 DNA: TGTGCCAGCTCACCGCCAGGGGGGAATGAGCAGTTCTTC
J gene: TRBJ2-1; clone size: NA; D gene: NA; V gene: TRBV7-8; CDR3 protein: CASSLISGRDNEQFF; CDR3 DNA: TGTGCCAGCAGCTTAATCAGCGGAAGGGACAATGAGCAGTTCTTC
J gene: TRBJ2-5; clone size: NA; D gene: TRBD2; V gene: TRBV15; CDR3 protein: CATSRGTSGSVETQYF; CDR3 DNA: TGTGCCACCAGCAGAGGGACTAGCGGGAGTGTGGAGACCCAGTACTTC
J gene: TRBJ1-3; clone size: NA; D gene: NA; V gene: TRBV16; CDR3 protein: CASSPIAGSGNTIYF; CDR3 DNA: TGTGCCAGCAGCCCAATCGCCGGTTCGGGAAACACCATATATTTT